This T cell receptor (beta chain) came from a study of tumor-infiltrating lymphocytes in glioblastoma multiforme (dated by TCRdb to 2016 to 2017). Some background on the complete study: To find out whether intratumoral genomic heterogeneity fosters TIL diversity, the study jointly investigated somatic mutations, TIL diversity and immune response activity. Paper-wide results and their limitations: Generalizability is limited because the TCR and somatic mutation analysis included only one glioblastoma patient. Clone frequencies may be distorted by RNA-based TCR sequencing because unequal numbers of TCR transcripts are carried by T cells. The authors noted that sorting T cells into functional subsets, which was not done in this study, would be a future improvement.

For each of the ten tumor samples, the AllPrep DNA/RNA mini kit was used to purify genomic DNA and total RNA simultaneously. Every RNA sample had an OD 260/280 ratio above 1.9 and an RNA integrity number above 6.5. TCRB libraries were constructed from RNA through three rounds of nested multiplex PCR following a modified ARM-PCR protocol with multiple V-beta primers and a C-beta primer. TCRB-specific cDNA was synthesized from roughly 0.55 ug total RNA with ProtoScript II Reverse Transcriptase and a C-beta primer. For the TCRB libraries, no unique molecular identifiers were described. In the third PCR, barcodes and adapters were added over about 25 cycles with Deep VentR (exo-) polymerase, and the 250-500 bp bands were then gel purified. An Illumina HiSeq 2500 generating 250 bp paired-end reads was used to sequence the TCRB libraries. Per the original workflow: Trimmomatic was used to clean reads, FLASH to merge reads, MiGEC to assign V, D and J segments, and VDJtools to perform the analysis. Repertoire diversity was measured using the Shannon-Wiener diversity index, which was calculated with VDJtools. Through fastp at Q25 and MiXCR, TCRdb rebuilt clones from the public reads, retaining in-frame beta chains. For every CDR3 protein sequence, its rows merge into one entry that carries the most common genes and DNA. The V and J calls were not made by the authors but by TCRdb's processing. Within this sample are about 32,000 distinct CDR3 sequences, with roughly 64% of them counted one time only. Around 33% of the sample is taken by the ten largest.

As encoded in the germline V gene (reference sequence), CDR1 is SGHKS while CDR2 is YYEKEE. The CDR3 measures 14 amino acids from cysteine to phenylalanine. The DNA shown is the 42-base CDR3, in frame from base 1. V lost 1 base and J lost 5 bases, and the count of bases not matched to a germline gene is 3. Of note for this clonotype: Its recognized antigen is unknown. No quality values exist for individual bases; no much larger clone is one base distant.

The receptor chain draws on TRBV5-5 and TRBJ2-3, with TRBD2 identical over 8 junction bases. Sequencing was performed on brain tumor tissue. This clonotype was obtained from a male donor with glioblastoma. In nucleotides, the sequence is TGTGCCAGCAGCTTGCTTAGCGGGATAGATACGCAGTATTTT. This is translated as CASSLLSGIDTQYF.